Listed here are 2 T cell receptor gamma chains from one sample, sequenced in a study of γδ T cells in repeated Plasmodium falciparum infection. TCRdb re-called clones from the multiplex PCR reads using CATT. The sample contains 25,000 to 35,000 gamma-chain clones, more than 1.4% of which appear only once. Flow sorting of PBMC yielded separate Vgamma9/Vdelta2+ and Vdelta2-negative gammadelta T cell populations for bulk repertoire analysis. The sequenced sample consisted of gamma-delta T cells from blood. The receptors were sampled from a pool of human donors (malaria-infected and uninfected, not separated).

As concerns this clone: TCRdb's entry gives the protein of a much larger clone, which mismatches this DNA's translation at residue 6, likely from a read error; the protein reported here is translated from the DNA. The chain couples TRGV2 to TRGJ1 or TRGJ2. TCRdb does not report a J gene; here it was assigned by matching the DNA to germline references. This CDR3 is 14 amino acids long. Germline V gene data show CDR1 as EGSNGY and CDR2 as YDSYNSKV. V dropped 2 bases and J dropped 3; count of bases not matched to a gene: 7. The CDR3 reads CATWDVPGYYKKLF. As DNA, the CDR3 is TGTGCCACCTGGGACGTGCCTGGTTATTATAAGAAACTCTTT.

This clone was seen more than once but under ten times. This probably arose from a read error, given a far larger clone one base away. At the DNA level, this CDR3 is encoded by other sequences in the same sample as well. Called V gene: TRGV9; the J gene was not called. CDR3 length equals 18 residues. Looked up from germline, CDR1 is GITISATS and CDR2 is ISYDGTV (reference sequence). The CDR3 here is CALWEVPIKELGKKIKVF. DNA of the CDR3: TGTGCCTTGTGGGAGGTGCCAATCAAAGAGTTGGGCAAAAAAATCAAGGTATTC.